The rows below give T cell receptor beta chains drawn from one sample of a study of CD8+ T cells in alopecia areata. Assay used: immunoSEQ multiplex PCR; TCRdb lists only in-frame clones, some missing. This table has around 300,000 clones, approximately 60% appearing once. Specimen: CD4+ T cells sorted from blood, collected around week 54, from a patient treated with tofacitinib. All receptors come from a human donor with alopecia areata. CDR3s include the opening cysteine and the closing phenylalanine or tryptophan. D genes are given only for firm matches. Only part of the rows carry a size: once, few, many, or a class if the clone is expanded.

TRBJ1-6 | TRBV10-3 | . | . | TGTGCCATCAGTGACAGGGAAGGTCGGAATTCACCCCTCCACTTT | CAISDREGRNSPLHF
TRBJ2-7 | TRBV7-9 | few | . | TGTGCCAGCAGCTTAGCTGTCGGGAGCTCCTACGAGCAGTACTTC | CASSLAVGSSYEQYF
TRBJ1-1 | TRBV5-1 | once | TRBD1 | TGCGCCAGCAGCACCCGACAGGGTTTCACTGAAGCTTTCTTT | CASSTRQGFTEAFF
TRBJ2-5 | TRBV5-4 | . | . | TGTGCCAGCAGCCTCTTTGTAGAGGCGCGGGAGACCCAGTACTTC | CASSLFVEARETQYF
TRBJ2-6 | TRBV5-1 | . | . | TGCGCCAGCAGCTTGGACCGCAGCGTCCTGACTTTC | CASSLDRSVLTF
TRBJ2-7 | TRBV5-1 | . | . | TGCGCCAGCAGCTTGGCGAGGGGTACCCACGAGCAGTACTTC | CASSLARGTHEQYF
TRBJ1-1 | TRBV30 | . | . | TGTGCCTGGCTACAGGGAGGGAAGAACACTGAAGCTTTCTTT | CAWLQGGKNTEAFF
TRBJ2-7 | TRBV7-9 | . | . | TGTGCCAGCAGAATGACAGGAATCGGGATGGAAGAGCAGTACTTC | CASRMTGIGMEEQYF
TRBJ2-1 | TRBV7-3 | few | TRBD2 | TGTGCCAGCAGCCCAATAGCGGGGGGGCTGAGTGAGCAGTTCTTC | CASSPIAGGLSEQFF
TRBJ1-4 | TRBV12-5 | . | . | TGTGCTAGTGGTTCGGGGACATTGGCTAATGAAAAACTGTTTTTT | CASGSGTLANEKLFF
TRBJ2-3 | TRBV14 | few | . | TGTGCCAGCAGCCCGAGCACAGATACGCAGTATTTT | CASSPSTDTQYF
TRBJ2-1 | TRBV4-2 | . | . | TGTGCCAGCAGCCAGGGAGAGGGGGGGGATGAGCAGTTCTTC | CASSQGEGGDEQFF
TRBJ2-1 | TRBV4-1 | few | TRBD2 | TGCGCCAGCAGCCAAGGCTGGACTAGCGGGGGCCTTTACAATGAGCAGTTCTTC | CASSQGWTSGGLYNEQFF
TRBJ1-5 | TRBV4-3 | . | . | TGCGCCAGCAGCCAAGATAGAACACTGCCCCAGCATTTT | CASSQDRTLPQHF
TRBJ1-6 | TRBV5-1 | . | TRBD1 | TGCGCCAGCAGCTGGGGACAGGCAGACTCACCCCTCCACTTT | CASSWGQADSPLHF
TRBJ2-5 | TRBV29-1 | few | . | TGCAGCGTTGCACAGAGGGAGACCCAGTACTTC | CSVAQRETQYF
TRBJ2-3 | TRBV18 | few | . | TGTGCCAGCTCTCGGGGCACAGATACGCAGTATTTT | CASSRGTDTQYF
TRBJ2-1 | TRBV30 | few | . | TGTGCCGGCGGCTCCTACAATGAGCAGTTCTTC | CAGGSYNEQFF
TRBJ2-3 | TRBV19 | . | . | TGTGCCAGTAGTGGTCACAGGAGCACAGATACGCAGTATTTT | CASSGHRSTDTQYF
TRBJ2-6 | TRBV7-9 | medium-sized | . | TGTGCCAGCAGCTCGGGAAGACTTCTCTCTGGGGCCAACGTCCTGACTTTC | CASSSGRLLSGANVLTF
TRBJ2-3 | TRBV7-2 | . | . | TGTGCCAGCAGCTTAGTTGGCGGGCCAGATACGCAGTATTTT | CASSLVGGPDTQYF
TRBJ1-5 | TRBV18 | few | . | TGTGCCAGCTCACCAGATGGATATCAGCCCCAGCATTTT | CASSPDGYQPQHF
TRBJ1-5 | TRBV15 | . | . | TGTGCCACCAGCCTTATTCAGGGTTATCAGCCCCAGCATTTT | CATSLIQGYQPQHF
TRBJ1-2 | TRBV25-1 | . | . | TGTGCCAGCAGTAGCGGCGGGATCCTTAACTATGGCTACACCTTC | CASSSGGILNYGYTF
TRBJ1-4 | TRBV30 | . | TRBD1 | TGTGCCTTGGCGACAGGGGATCTGAAACTGTTTTTT | CALATGDLKLFF
TRBJ1-2 | TRBV4-1 | once | . | TGCGCCAGCAGCCAAGGGAGAAACTATGGCTACACCTTC | CASSQGRNYGYTF
TRBJ2-5 | TRBV5-4 | few | . | TGTGCCAGCAGCAACAAACAGGGAGGGGAGACCCAGTACTTC | CASSNKQGGETQYF
TRBJ2-5 | TRBV4-1 | . | . | TGCGCCAGCAGTGGGGAGCAAGAGACCCAGTACTTC | CASSGEQETQYF
TRBJ2-5 | TRBV30 | . | TRBD1 | TGTGCCTGGGCACAGGGGTGGGGAGAGACCCAGTACTTC | CAWAQGWGETQYF
TRBJ2-2 | TRBV4-1 | once | . | TGCGCCAGCAGCCAAGAACCTTTGCCCGGGGAGCTGTTTTTT | CASSQEPLPGELFF
TRBJ2-7 | TRBV10-3 | . | TRBD1 | TGTGCCATCAGTGAGGTAGGGACAGGGCCCTCCGAGCAGTACTTC | CAISEVGTGPSEQYF
TRBJ1-6 | TRBV13 | . | . | TGTGCCAGCAGCTTAGGGGGAGGGATCGGCTCACCCCTCCACTTT | CASSLGGGIGSPLHF
TRBJ2-2 | TRBV4-1 | . | . | TGCGCCAGCAGCCAAGGTTTGCGGGACACGGGCGGGGAGCTGTTTTTT | CASSQGLRDTGGELFF
TRBJ2-7 | TRBV7-9 | few | TRBD2 | TGTGCCAGCAGCCCGCGGACTAGCGCTGGATTCGAGCAGTACTTC | CASSPRTSAGFEQYF
TRBJ2-7 | TRBV6-5 | few | TRBD1 | TGTGCCAGCAATCCCCAGACAGGGATAATTTACGAGCAGTACTTC | CASNPQTGIIYEQYF
TRBJ1-2 | TRBV2 | . | . | TGTGCCAGCAGGGGGTCGAGTCTCAACTATGGCTACACCTTC | CASRGSSLNYGYTF
TRBJ2-1 | TRBV9 | . | . | TGTGCCAGCAGCGTAGTGGCTTGGGATATCAATGAGCAGTTCTTC | CASSVVAWDINEQFF
TRBJ1-1 | TRBV7-9 | few | . | TGTGCCAGCAGCTCAGATGGGACTGAAGCTTTCTTT | CASSSDGTEAFF
TRBJ2-5 | TRBV5-1 | . | . | TGCGCCAGCAGCTTCGGGACTGAACATGAAGCCCAGTACTTC | CASSFGTEHEAQYF
TRBJ1-1 | TRBV5-6 | . | . | TGTGCCAGCAGTTATTATAACACTGAAGCTTTCTTT | CASSYYNTEAFF
TRBJ2-2 | TRBV14 | . | . | TGTGCCAGCAGCCAAGATCGGAGGAACAGGGCTACCGGGGAGCTGTTTTTT | CASSQDRRNRATGELFF
TRBJ1-6 | TRBV29-1 | . | . | TGCAGCGTTAGACCTTACTTTAATTCACCCCTCCACTTT | CSVRPYFNSPLHF
TRBJ1-5 | TRBV5-6 | . | . | TGTGCCAGCAGCTTGTTGGGGGCCCCGAATCAGCCCCAGCATTTT | CASSLLGAPNQPQHF
TRBJ2-1 | TRBV30 | . | TRBD2 | TGTGCCTGGAGTGCGGTTGGAAGCGGGGGGTACAATGAGCAGTTCTTC | CAWSAVGSGGYNEQFF
TRBJ2-3 | TRBV7-6 | . | . | TGTGCCAGCAGCTTAGAGGGGTCTGGAGGACATACGCAGTATTTT | CASSLEGSGGHTQYF
TRBJ1-1 | TRBV30 | . | . | TGTGCCTCCGTCCCGGGGATCGACCAAGCTTTCTTT | CASVPGIDQAFF
TRBJ2-1 | TRBV2 | few | . | TGTGCCAGCAACGGTCAGGGGATTGAGCAGTTCTTC | CASNGQGIEQFF
TRBJ2-7 | TRBV29-1 | few | TRBD1 | TGCAGCGTTCAAGGACAGGGAACCTACGAGCAGTACTTC | CSVQGQGTYEQYF
TRBJ1-4 | TRBV5-6 | . | . | TGTGCCAGCAGCTTGGTATCGACAGCGGGTGAAAAACTGTTTTTT | CASSLVSTAGEKLFF
TRBJ2-7 | TRBV29-1 | . | . | TGCAGCGTAAGAGCCCAGGGCCCCTACGAGCAGTACTTC | CSVRAQGPYEQYF
TRBJ1-3 | TRBV6-5 | . | TRBD1 | TGTGCCAGCAGTCGACCGGGACAGAGAAACACCATATATTTT | CASSRPGQRNTIYF
TRBJ1-1 | TRBV30 | . | . | TGTGCCTGGAGGCGGGCTACTGAAGCTTTCTTT | CAWRRATEAFF
TRBJ2-6 | TRBV6-5 | . | . | TGTGCCAGCAGTTCTGGGGGCGAGCCTGGGGCCAACGTCCTGACTTTC | CASSSGGEPGANVLTF
TRBJ1-2 | TRBV29-1 | . | . | TGCAGCGTTCCCACTGGGGACTATGGCTACACCTTC | CSVPTGDYGYTF
TRBJ2-7 | TRBV7-2 | once | TRBD1 | TGTGCCAGCAGCTTAGGGCCAGGGGGCTTGGGGCAGTACTTC | CASSLGPGGLGQYF
TRBJ2-3 | TRBV5-6 | . | . | TGTGCCAGCAGCTTTTTCCCCGACAGCACAGATACGCAGTATTTT | CASSFFPDSTDTQYF
TRBJ1-4 | TRBV7-8 | once | TRBD1 | TGTGCCAGCAGCTTAGGACAGGGATATGAAAAACTGTTTTTT | CASSLGQGYEKLFF
TRBJ1-1 | TRBV6-5 | . | . | TGTGCCAGCAGTTTTCGGGGGAACACTGAAGCTTTCTTT | CASSFRGNTEAFF
TRBJ2-5 | TRBV9 | . | . | TGTGCCAGCAGCGGACAGTGGGGGACCCAGTACTTC | CASSGQWGTQYF
TRBJ1-2 | TRBV11-2 | . | . | TGTGCCAGCAGCTTCAGGGGAAAAGGCTATGGCTACACCTTC | CASSFRGKGYGYTF